This T cell receptor (beta chain) was sequenced for a study of sequential checkpoint blockade in melanoma. Data came from immunoSEQ multiplex PCR; TCRdb stores just in-frame clones and leaves some out. The sample consists of around 20,000 clones, over 75% of them appearing once. Germline assignment: CDR1 MDHEN and CDR2 SYDVKM. V shed 6 bases and J 3 bases; nucleotides not matched to a gene: 6. This CDR3 region has 14 residues. Treatment here: randomized to nivolumab then ipilimumab (arm A) or the reverse (arm B). This sequence originates from a human donor with melanoma. Sequenced here: CD8+ T cells sorted from blood (inferred from file names), sampled from a patient given nivolumab and ipilimumab in sequence. The chain links TRBV28 to TRBJ2-7, with 9 bases fitting TRBD1. The CDR3 sequence is CASRGQGRVYEQYF. CDR3 nucleotide sequence: TGTGCCAGCAGGGGACAGGGAAGGGTCTACGAGCAGTACTTC.